This paragraph reports one T cell receptor beta chain. The specificity of this receptor is unknown. No per-base quality is available; no much larger clone lies one base away. The data stem from a study of blood T cell repertoires in COVID-19 (TCRdb year 2020). For context, the study as a whole: The collaborator samples originated in the United States, Italy and Spain and spanned the acute and convalescent phases of COVID-19. The prospective study material was composed of cDNA or gDNA derived from T cells, B-cell-depleted T cells, or PBMCs. The repertoires were released in a freely available public database intended as a resource for research on the immune response to SARS-CoV-2. Deeply sampled blood TCRbeta repertoires from subjects exposed to, actively infected with, or recovered from COVID-19 were included in the dataset. The samples were drawn from the first 160 participants of the ongoing ImmuneRACE study and from under 1,500 subjects provided by 6 global collaborators. A de-identified subject ID, COVID-19 status, age in years and sex were almost always included in the sample metadata. Where available, HLA class I and class II types were obtained from metadata supplied by the sample provider rather than from assay-based typing.

TCRbeta CDR3 regions were amplified from genomic DNA by means of the immunoSEQ Assay, a bias-controlled multiplex PCR. From the authors' description of their analysis: Nucleated cell counts per sample were estimated from amplification of reference gene primers within the assay. To quantify the absolute abundance of each unique TCRbeta CDR3 rearrangement, sequence reads were collapsed and filtered. For each sample, productive Simpson clonality was calculated by taking the square root of Simpson's diversity index across productive rearrangements. TCRdb limited this immuneACCESS table to in-frame rearrangements with V and J called. A share of clones is missing; checked studies link under half to unresolved V genes, and the rest is unexplained. The V and J calls and the clone size are those of that table, but D and trimming were determined from the DNA. Here the sample has 150,000 to 200,000 clones; roughly 70% occur a single time. The top ten constitute 3% of the sample.

Overall study results and their limits: How much clinical and demographic metadata was included differed by source and by participant, and the metadata was provided uncurated.

Its CDR3 holds 13 amino acids, cysteine through phenylalanine. Only CDR3 DNA is held: 39 bases, read in frame from base 1. The germline V gene supplies CDR1 MNHEY and CDR2 SVGAGI. Deletion took 3 bases off V and 0 bases off J, with a span of 5 bases between the germline ends. The collaborating institutions used their own protocols to collect whole blood in K2EDTA tubes. For TCRbeta analysis, collaborator samples were shipped as frozen whole blood, as isolated PBMCs, or as DNA extracted from either sample type. The receptor was isolated from a woman over 75 with acute or convalescent COVID-19. The rearranged segments are TRBV6-5 and TRBJ1-1, with no reliable assignment of the D segment. The material sequenced was peripheral blood. The bases read TGTGCCAGCAGTTATTTAATGAACACTGAAGCTTTCTTT. This gives the protein CASSYLMNTEAFF.